This TCR beta chain was identified in a study of cytomegalovirus exposure and HLA in healthy donors. Study-level findings and limits: Association with HLA alleles at 0.05 false discovery rate was found for 15,000 to 20,000 TCR beta sequences in a later analysis. The study labeled 150 or so TCR beta chains cytomegalovirus-associated.

This CDR3 is built from 17 residues. J was trimmed by 1 base and V by 5 bases; bases with no gene match: 8. The germline CDR1 and CDR2 sequences are PRHDT and FYEKMQ (reference sequence). Primers included in the PCR were 60 Vbeta and 13 Jbeta primers. In the study's own analysis: An analysis performed later counted about 80 million unique TCR beta chains (roughly 10 million of them shared). This table comes from immunoSEQ multiplex PCR, and its TCRdb copy is limited to in-frame clones, with some not included. The DNA was the basis for D and trimming; V, J and clone size are from that table. The table has about 160,000 clones, about 80% seen once. This clone was counted only a few times. As yet, its antigen is unknown.

The sequencing input was PBMCs. V usage is TRBV13 and J usage is TRBJ1-4; 9 bases line up with TRBD1. This receptor was obtained from a young man in good health and CMV-seropositive. The CDR3 here is CASSKTGTGITNEKLFF. In nucleotides, the CDR3 is TGTGCCAGCAGCAAGACCGGGACAGGGATAACTAATGAAAAACTGTTTTTT.